This TCR beta chain was captured in a study of blood T cells in healthy people across ages. Primers used in a second PCR of about 7 to 12 cycles were a sample-barcoded 5' primer and a J-beta primer mix. TCRdb reanalysed the 5' RACE reads using MiXCR and keeps one entry per CDR3 protein. The table includes approximately 1,700,000 distinct CDR3 sequences, about 39% detected once. Trimming took off 3 bases at V and 9 bases at J, with 12 bases between the two ends. CDR3 length: 14 amino acids. Sequencing was done on a sample of blood. The sequence was obtained from a human donor in good health. V and J are TRBV12-3 or TRBV12-4 and TRBJ1-6; D is unclear. The CDR3 bases are TGTGCCAGCAGTTTGGATGGGGTCGGTTCACCCCTCCACTTT. Protein sequence: CASSLDGVGSPLHF.